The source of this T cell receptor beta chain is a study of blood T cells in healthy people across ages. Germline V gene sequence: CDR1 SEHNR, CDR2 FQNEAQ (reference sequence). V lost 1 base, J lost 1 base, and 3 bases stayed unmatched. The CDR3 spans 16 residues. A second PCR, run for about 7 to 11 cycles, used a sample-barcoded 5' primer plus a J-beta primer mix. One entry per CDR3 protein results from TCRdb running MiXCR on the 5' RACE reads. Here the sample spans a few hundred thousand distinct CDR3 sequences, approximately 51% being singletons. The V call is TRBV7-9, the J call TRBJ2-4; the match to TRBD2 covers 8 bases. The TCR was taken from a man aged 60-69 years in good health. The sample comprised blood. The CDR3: CASSLDGGAAKNIQYF. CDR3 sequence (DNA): TGTGCCAGCAGCTTAGACGGGGGGGCGGCCAAAAACATTCAGTACTTC.